This T cell receptor beta chain is from a study of cytomegalovirus exposure and HLA in healthy donors. Overall study findings and caveats: Common viral pathogens seemed to be connected with several of the most significant clusters, according to a later analysis. For most subjects, TCR beta sequences were reported to predict HLA-A and HLA-B alleles with accuracy. Analyzed later, association rates of TCRs varied across HLA loci, with DRB1 most and HLA-C fewest. Analysis was performed later, and it showed HLA-associated TCR beta chains to be more clonally expanded than equally common others.

V lost 0 bases, J lost 8 bases, and 14 bases lay in between. The germline CDR1 and CDR2 sequences are LNHNV and YYDKDF (reference sequence). There are 16 residues in the CDR3. This clone showed up just once. Its antigen is still unknown. 13 Jbeta primers and 60 Vbeta primers were used for the PCR. The repertoire was sequenced with immunoSEQ multiplex PCR; TCRdb's copy has only in-frame clones and lacks some. Among about 170,000 clones listed, 80% were seen once. The sample consisted of PBMCs. The receptor comes from a woman between 45 and 65 years old in good health and CMV-seropositive. The chain is built from TRBV15 and TRBJ1-6, with a weak D call TRBD1 (6 bases). CDR3 nucleotides: TGTGCCACCAGCAGAGATCCCCCCAGGGGTGATTCACCCCTCCACTTT. Translation: CATSRDPPRGDSPLHF. Full variable domain (remainder filled in from reference TRBV15 and TRBJ1-6): DAMVIQNPRYQVTQFGKPVTLSCSQTLNHNVMYWYQQKSSQAPKLLFHYYDKDFNNEADTPDNFQSRRPNTSFCFLDIRSPGLGDTAMYLCATSRDPPRGDSPLHFGNGTRLTVT.